Listed below are T cell receptor beta chains from one sample, sequenced in a study of blood T cell repertoires in COVID-19. The data were produced by immunoSEQ multiplex PCR, yet TCRdb's version contains in-frame clones alone and is incomplete. The sample comprises 150,000 or so clones, about 81% of which are singletons, and approximately 19% rests with the top ten. The sequencing sample was made of peripheral blood. Every receptor here comes from a woman older than 75 with acute or convalescent COVID-19. Both conserved end residues are part of each CDR3. A D gene is named only where the DNA matches it firmly. The size of a clone is reported for some rows only, either as once, few or many, or as a class for expanded clones.

-,TRBV30,-,TRBJ1-4,TGTGCCTGGAGCCCGGACTATAATGAAAAACTGTTTTTT,CAWSPDYNEKLFF
-,TRBV4-2,TRBD2,TRBJ2-1,TGTGCCAGCAGCCGACAACTAGCGGGAGTTTCCAATGAGCAGTTCTTC,CASSRQLAGVSNEQFF
-,TRBV6-5,-,TRBJ1-1,TGTGCCAGCAGTTTAACATCGAATGGGAACACTGAAGCTTTCTTT,CASSLTSNGNTEAFF
once,TRBV10-3,TRBD2,TRBJ2-1,TGTGCCATCAGTGAGTCGGGGATAGCGGGAGGTGGTGAGCAGTTCTTC,CAISESGIAGGGEQFF
-,TRBV14,-,TRBJ2-5,TGTGCCAGCAGCCAAATGACAGACGGACAAGAGACCCAGTACTTC,CASSQMTDGQETQYF
-,TRBV27,-,TRBJ2-3,TGTGCCAGCAGTTACGGACTTACAGATACGCAGTATTTT,CASSYGLTDTQYF
-,TRBV29-1,TRBD1,TRBJ2-7,TGCAGCGTTGAAGTCCCCGGGACAGGGGCCTACGAGCAGTACTTC,CSVEVPGTGAYEQYF
-,TRBV18,-,TRBJ1-1,TGTGCCAGCTCACCCAATGGGGCGAACACTGAAGCTTTCTTT,CASSPNGANTEAFF
-,TRBV5-6,TRBD1,TRBJ1-2,TGTGCCAGCAGCTTTGAATTTGGGGACAGGGAACCCAATGGCTACACCTTC,CASSFEFGDREPNGYTF
-,TRBV7-6,-,TRBJ2-3,TGTGCCAGCAGCTTAGAGGGGGGGTCCGAAGATACGCAGTATTTT,CASSLEGGSEDTQYF
once,TRBV2,-,TRBJ2-7,TGTGCCAGCAGTGAGAGAGGCGGGGTCTCCTACGAGCAGTACTTC,CASSERGGVSYEQYF
-,TRBV15,TRBD2,TRBJ2-3,TGTGCCACCAGCCGGCCTGGGACTACGGATACGCAGTATTTT,CATSRPGTTDTQYF
once,TRBV14,-,TRBJ1-2,TGTGCCAGCAGCCAAGGCCAAGCTTTTGGCTATGGCTACACCTTC,CASSQGQAFGYGYTF
-,TRBV5-1,-,TRBJ2-5,TGCGCCAGCAGCTTGGCGAGGGAGACCCAGTACTTC,CASSLARETQYF
-,TRBV5-1,TRBD1,TRBJ1-2,TGCGCCAGCAGCCCTACAGGGGGCCGGGGAGGCTACACCTTC,CASSPTGGRGGYTF
-,TRBV6-5,-,TRBJ2-5,TGTGCCAGCAGTTACTCGAAGTCAGCGCGAGAGACCCAGTACTTC,CASSYSKSARETQYF
-,TRBV4-1,-,TRBJ2-7,TGCGCCAGCAGCCAAGAATCGAGGGTTCCCTACGAGCAGTACTTC,CASSQESRVPYEQYF
-,TRBV7-9,-,TRBJ1-1,TGTGCCAGCAGCCAACTTGACAGCATTGAAGCTTTCTTT,CASSQLDSIEAFF
-,TRBV7-6,TRBD1,TRBJ1-6,TGTGCCACCAGGGCCAACAGGGGCTATAATTCACCCCTCCACTTT,CATRANRGYNSPLHF
-,TRBV14,-,TRBJ2-2,TGTGCCAGCCGCCGAGGCGGGAACGCCTTGCAGAGCACCGGGGAGCTGTTTTTT,CASRRGGNALQSTGELFF
-,TRBV25-1,TRBD2,TRBJ2-7,TGTGCCAGCAGTGATGGCGGGGGGTCCTCCTACGAGCAGTACTTC,CASSDGGGSSYEQYF
-,TRBV3-1/TRBV3-2,TRBD1,TRBJ2-1,TGTGCCAGCAGCCCCGTGGGACAGGGTAATAGTGAGCAGTTCTTC,CASSPVGQGNSEQFF
-,TRBV18,-,TRBJ1-6,TGTGCCAGCTCACCGGGGGCGAATTCACCCCTCCACTTT,CASSPGANSPLHF
-,TRBV7-9,-,TRBJ2-7,TGTGCCAGCAGCCCGACTAACACCTACGAGCAGTACTTC,CASSPTNTYEQYF
-,TRBV5-6,-,TRBJ2-1,TGTGCCAGCAGCTTGGCCATTGCGAGCGGTTCCTCCTACAATGAGCAGTTCTTC,CASSLAIASGSSYNEQFF
-,TRBV6-5,TRBD1,TRBJ2-7,TGTGCCAGCAGTTCCGAGAGACAGGGTCGGACCTACGAGCAGTACTTC,CASSSERQGRTYEQYF
-,TRBV4-2,-,TRBJ1-5,TGTGCCAGCAGCCTCGGACAGTATAGCAATCAGCCCCAGCATTTT,CASSLGQYSNQPQHF
-,TRBV19,TRBD1,TRBJ2-7,TGTGCCAGTAGTCCCTGGACAGGGGGCGCCGAGCAGTACTTC,CASSPWTGGAEQYF
-,TRBV28,-,TRBJ2-6,TGTGCCAGCAGTTTAATGACAGCAACCAACGTCCTGACTTTC,CASSLMTATNVLTF
-,TRBV9,-,TRBJ2-1,TGTGCCAGCAGCGCCGGGGGTGGGACCTACAATGAGCAGTTCTTC,CASSAGGGTYNEQFF
-,TRBV5-6,-,TRBJ2-2,TGTGCCAGCAGCTTGCGGCTAGCAGCAACCGGGGAGCTGTTTTTT,CASSLRLAATGELFF
-,TRBV6-4,-,TRBJ2-7,TGTGCCAGCAGGTTTTCTAACGAGCAGTACTTC,CASRFSNEQYF
-,TRBV10-1,TRBD2,TRBJ2-3,TGCGCCAGCAGTGATAGGACTAGCGCCAGCACAGATACGCAGTATTTT,CASSDRTSASTDTQYF
-,TRBV19,TRBD2,TRBJ2-1,TGTGCCAGTAGTTTCGGGACTAGCGGGAGTTACAATGAGCAGTTCTTC,CASSFGTSGSYNEQFF
-,TRBV4-1,TRBD2,TRBJ2-1,TGCGCCAGCAGCCAAGATCGCCTAGCGGCCAATGAGCAGTTCTTC,CASSQDRLAANEQFF
-,TRBV10-3,TRBD1,TRBJ1-1,TGTGCCATCAGCACAGGGGGTGGTAACACTGAAGCTTTCTTT,CAISTGGGNTEAFF